This T cell receptor beta chain was identified in a study of T cells in Graves' hyperthyroidism and ophthalmopathy. This clonotype was detected many times. No antigen is known for it. From germline, CDR1 is LNHDA and CDR2 SQIVND (reference sequence). V lost 6 bases and J lost 0; bases outside the gene matches: 16. The CDR3 runs 18 residues. RNA transcripts yielded amplified TCR beta CDR3 regions. The HTBI primer set was used in a first-round RT-PCR of the TCR CDR3. Via MiXCR, TCRdb re-called the multiplex PCR reads, giving one row per CDR3 protein. The repertoire holds about 500,000 distinct CDR3 sequences, with approximately 15% as singletons. No progression to ophthalmopathy during 18 months of follow-up defined stable disease. In making diagnoses, clinical symptoms, serum thyroxine and TRAb, thyroid ultrasound and orbital computed tomography were all used. Study results and caveats: Separation of ophthalmopathy from stable hyperthyroidism was achieved by a 13 V-J model.

The sequencing input was blood. This TCR was recovered from a young woman with Graves' hyperthyroidism. The chain combines TRBV19 with TRBJ2-7; the match to TRBD2 covers 8 bases. This CDR3 is CASSPPGLGTSSSYEQYF. As DNA, the CDR3 is TGTGCCAGTAGCCCCCCGGGACTAGGTACCTCGAGCTCCTACGAGCAGTACTTC.